This T cell receptor beta chain comes out of a study of cytomegalovirus exposure and HLA in healthy donors. Whole-study findings and limits: Looking again later, the authors saw that most CMV-associated TCR beta chains seemed HLA-restricted. Based on reports, TCR beta sequences accurately predicted HLA-A and HLA-B alleles for most subjects. More clonal expansion characterized HLA-associated TCR beta chains than equally common others in a later analysis.

To note about this clone: Its target is unknown.

Deletions cut 2 bases from V and 4 bases from J, with 14 bases between. There are 15 residues in the CDR3. Germline V CDR1 and CDR2: SSHAT, FNYEAQ (reference sequence). Researchers ran the PCR with 60 Vbeta and 13 Jbeta primers. Sequencing was performed with immunoSEQ multiplex PCR; in TCRdb, only in-frame clones are kept and a portion is missing. The sample has roughly 100,000 clones; 70% to 85% are singletons. The V gene is TRBV7-7, the J gene TRBJ2-5, with a possible D match to TRBD2 (5 bases). Sequencing was performed on PBMCs. The origin of this receptor is a man aged 55 to 69 in good health and CMV-seronegative. The CDR3 spells CASSLLGSPAETQYF. The CDR3 bases are TGTGCCAGCAGCTTATTAGGGAGCCCTGCAGAGACCCAGTACTTC.